These T cell receptor beta chains were read from a single sample in a study of response to subunit inactivated influenza vaccine. TCRdb itself ran the RT-PCR reads through MiXCR, one entry per CDR3 protein. The sample lists some 540,000 distinct CDR3 sequences; around 25% were seen once. The same sample was also studied in work on T cells expressing NK-cell markers.

The sequenced sample was CD4+ T cells sorted from PBMCs, obtained 12 days after vaccination. These receptors were obtained from a man aged 50 to 60 who received an inactivated influenza vaccine. CDR3s include the opening cysteine and the closing phenylalanine or tryptophan. The D gene is left open where the match is weak. A row's size may be missing; if present it is once, few, many or a size class.

j_gene: TRBJ2-1
d_gene: -
v_gene: TRBV4-1
abundance: -
CDR3nt: TGCGCCAGCAGCCAACCCGGACGGACCGCGTACAATGAGCAGTTCTTC
CDR3aa: CASSQPGRTAYNEQFF

j_gene: TRBJ2-1
d_gene: TRBD2
v_gene: TRBV20-1
abundance: -
CDR3nt: TGCAGTGCTAGAGCTAGCGGGAGGTTGGGTGAGCAGTTCTTC
CDR3aa: CSARASGRLGEQFF

j_gene: TRBJ2-3
d_gene: -
v_gene: TRBV28
abundance: many
CDR3nt: TGTGCCAGCAGAACCCACAACACAGATACGCAGTATTTT
CDR3aa: CASRTHNTDTQYF

j_gene: TRBJ1-6
d_gene: -
v_gene: TRBV20-1
abundance: few
CDR3nt: TGCAGTGCTCTTAGATACGGGACATTTAATTCACCCCTCCACTTT
CDR3aa: CSALRYGTFNSPLHF

j_gene: TRBJ2-7
d_gene: -
v_gene: TRBV10-1
abundance: -
CDR3nt: TGCGCCAGCAGTGAGTCAGCAGGGGCCAACTACGAGCAGTACTTC
CDR3aa: CASSESAGANYEQYF

j_gene: TRBJ1-1
d_gene: -
v_gene: TRBV11-2
abundance: few
CDR3nt: TGTGCCAGCAGCTTAGTTGTACAGGACACTGAAGCTTTCTTT
CDR3aa: CASSLVVQDTEAFF

j_gene: TRBJ2-7
d_gene: TRBD2
v_gene: TRBV7-2
abundance: few
CDR3nt: TGTGCCAGCAGCTTAGGACTAGCGGAAGGCTACGAGCAGTACTTC
CDR3aa: CASSLGLAEGYEQYF

j_gene: TRBJ2-1
d_gene: -
v_gene: TRBV15
abundance: -
CDR3nt: TGTGCCACCAGCATCCGGGAGCGGAACAATGAGCAGTTCTTC
CDR3aa: CATSIRERNNEQFF

j_gene: TRBJ1-6
d_gene: -
v_gene: TRBV7-2
abundance: many
CDR3nt: TGTGCCAGCAGCTTAGCGGGGTTAACCCTCCACTTT
CDR3aa: CASSLAGLTLHF

j_gene: TRBJ2-1
d_gene: -
v_gene: TRBV4-2
abundance: -
CDR3nt: TGTGCCAGCAGCCAAGATGGCCTCTCCCCTTTCTATGAGCAGTTCTTC
CDR3aa: CASSQDGLSPFYEQFF

j_gene: TRBJ2-4
d_gene: TRBD2
v_gene: TRBV29-1
abundance: many
CDR3nt: TGCAGCGTTGCGAGCGGGAGTAACATTCAGTACTTC
CDR3aa: CSVASGSNIQYF

j_gene: TRBJ2-5
d_gene: -
v_gene: TRBV11-2
abundance: few
CDR3nt: TGTGCCAGCAGCTTAGTCGGAGGGCGGGGTTACCAAGAGACCCAGTACTTC
CDR3aa: CASSLVGGRGYQETQYF

j_gene: TRBJ2-5
d_gene: TRBD2
v_gene: TRBV20-1
abundance: many
CDR3nt: TGCAGTGCTAGAGGACGAACTAGCGGAGATTGGTACCAAGAGACCCAGTACTTC
CDR3aa: CSARGRTSGDWYQETQYF

j_gene: TRBJ2-7
d_gene: -
v_gene: TRBV5-6
abundance: -
CDR3nt: TGTGCCAGCAGCATACAAACAGGGACCTACGAGCAGTACTTC
CDR3aa: CASSIQTGTYEQYF

j_gene: TRBJ2-1
d_gene: -
v_gene: TRBV2
abundance: -
CDR3nt: TGTGCCAGCAGGGCATCTGGAGGGGACAATGAGCAGTTCTTC
CDR3aa: CASRASGGDNEQFF

j_gene: TRBJ2-2
d_gene: TRBD2
v_gene: TRBV14
abundance: many
CDR3nt: TGTGCCAGCAGCCAACGGACTAGCGGGAGGCCGAGCACCGGGGAGCTGTTTTTT
CDR3aa: CASSQRTSGRPSTGELFF

j_gene: TRBJ1-1
d_gene: -
v_gene: TRBV6-5
abundance: few
CDR3nt: TGTGCCAGCAGTTCAGGGATCGCTGAAGCTTTCTTT
CDR3aa: CASSSGIAEAFF

j_gene: TRBJ2-7
d_gene: TRBD2
v_gene: TRBV7-6
abundance: once
CDR3nt: TGTGCCAGCAGCCCATTCCTTAGCGGGAGGAGCTCCTACGAGCAGTACTTC
CDR3aa: CASSPFLSGRSSYEQYF

j_gene: TRBJ2-2
d_gene: TRBD1
v_gene: TRBV20-1
abundance: -
CDR3nt: TGCAGTGCGGGACAGGGGTCCTTTCCAGGCACCGGGGAGCTGTTTTTT
CDR3aa: CSAGQGSFPGTGELFF

j_gene: TRBJ2-1
d_gene: TRBD2
v_gene: TRBV12-3/TRBV12-4
abundance: few
CDR3nt: TGTGCCAGCAGTTTACTAGCGGGGAATGAGCAGTTCTTC
CDR3aa: CASSLLAGNEQFF

j_gene: TRBJ2-1
d_gene: -
v_gene: TRBV20-1
abundance: -
CDR3nt: TGCAGTGCTAGAGATATAGGTCCCACTTCCTACAATGAGCAGTTCTTC
CDR3aa: CSARDIGPTSYNEQFF

j_gene: TRBJ1-1
d_gene: -
v_gene: TRBV30
abundance: few
CDR3nt: TGTGCCTGGAGTGTGCAAAGGACAGCATCCATGAACACTGAAGCTTTCTTT
CDR3aa: CAWSVQRTASMNTEAFF

j_gene: TRBJ2-4
d_gene: TRBD2
v_gene: TRBV12-3/TRBV12-4
abundance: -
CDR3nt: TGTGCCAGCAGTGAGGGAGGGTTCAAAAACATTCAGTACTTC
CDR3aa: CASSEGGFKNIQYF

j_gene: TRBJ2-5
d_gene: -
v_gene: TRBV29-1
abundance: many
CDR3nt: TGCAGCGCCCGACCTGGGGGGGCTGGAGAGACCCAGTACTTC
CDR3aa: CSARPGGAGETQYF

j_gene: TRBJ2-5
d_gene: -
v_gene: TRBV10-3
abundance: -
CDR3nt: TGTGCCATCAGTGAGAGGGGGACGGTTTCGGAGACCCAGTACTTC
CDR3aa: CAISERGTVSETQYF

j_gene: TRBJ2-7
d_gene: -
v_gene: TRBV7-8
abundance: -
CDR3nt: TGTGCCAGCAGTTTTCAGGGTCAAGCCTACGAGCAGTACTTC
CDR3aa: CASSFQGQAYEQYF

j_gene: TRBJ2-5
d_gene: -
v_gene: TRBV29-1
abundance: few
CDR3nt: TGCAGCGTCCACCGGGACAACTCCCAAGAGACCCAGTACTTC
CDR3aa: CSVHRDNSQETQYF

j_gene: TRBJ2-1
d_gene: TRBD2
v_gene: TRBV7-9
abundance: -
CDR3nt: TGTGCCAGCAGCTCGACTAGCGGGAGGGCAGCTGAGCAGTTCTTC
CDR3aa: CASSSTSGRAAEQFF

j_gene: TRBJ2-3
d_gene: -
v_gene: TRBV27
abundance: -
CDR3nt: TGTGCCAGCAGGCTAGCTTATGGTACAGATACGCAGTATTTT
CDR3aa: CASRLAYGTDTQYF

j_gene: TRBJ1-2
d_gene: TRBD1
v_gene: TRBV20-1
abundance: many
CDR3nt: TGCAGTGCTAGGCCCACCAGACAGGGCATTTCCTATGGCTACACCTTC
CDR3aa: CSARPTRQGISYGYTF

j_gene: TRBJ2-1
d_gene: -
v_gene: TRBV12-3/TRBV12-4
abundance: -
CDR3nt: TGTGCCAGCAGTGGTGGGCGGGTCGAAAGTGAGCAGTTCTTC
CDR3aa: CASSGGRVESEQFF

j_gene: TRBJ2-7
d_gene: -
v_gene: TRBV4-3
abundance: -
CDR3nt: TGCGCCAGCAGCCAGAGGACAGCCTACGAGCAGTACTTC
CDR3aa: CASSQRTAYEQYF